The entry that follows covers one T cell receptor beta chain sequence. Antigen unknown. Both subsets, CD45RA+ naive and CD45RA-negative memory, were split from the CD4+ cells. This entry is derived from a study of shared clonotypes between healthy human individuals. Findings of the study overall: Generation of non-shared clonotypes was less probable than generation of clonotypes shared by all four donors.

The repertoire was sequenced with immunoSEQ multiplex PCR; TCRdb's copy has only in-frame clones and lacks some. The repertoire holds approximately 2,000,000 clones, with 80% to 95% as singletons. This sequence originates from a man aged 18 to 29 in good health. Some clones in this sample may be carry-over from other donors' samples. Sequenced input: naive CD4+ T cells from PBMCs. Regarding subset: CD45RA+ positively selected.

CDR3 region: CASSVRQGGYGYTF. The DNA for the CDR3 is TGTGCCAGCAGTGTAAGGCAGGGCGGCTATGGCTACACCTTC. The rearrangement joins TRBV2 to TRBJ1-2, with a tentative D call TRBD1 (5 bases). Trimming removed 4 bases at V and 4 bases at J, with 13 bases between. Per the germline V gene, CDR1 is SNHLY and CDR2 is FYNNEI. This CDR3 has 14 amino acids.